This T cell receptor beta chain was sequenced during a study of control samples from healthy donors and cancer patients. The CDR3 runs to 16 residues. The V gene end was trimmed by 5 bases and the J gene end by 4 bases; junction bases not matched to a gene: 9. Germline lookup yields CDR1 MNHEY and CDR2 SVGEGT. The protocol was immunoSEQ multiplex PCR, while the TCRdb copy is restricted to in-frame clones and leaves out a portion. The sample records fewer than 200,000 clones, over 85% being singletons. This clonotype originated in an older woman in good health. The rearrangement links TRBV6-2 or TRBV6-3 to TRBJ1-5; TRBD1 matches 9 bases. The sample was blood. Here the CDR3 reads CASSRTGTGWNQPQHF. In DNA, the CDR3 is TGTGCCAGCAGTCGTACAGGGACAGGGTGGAATCAGCCCCAGCATTTT.